This T cell receptor (beta chain) was observed in a study of T cells in Graves' hyperthyroidism and ophthalmopathy. Uncontrolled infection, other autoimmune disease, pregnancy or lactation led to exclusion. Researchers amplified the TCR beta CDR3 regions from RNA transcripts. The HTBI primer set was used in a first-round RT-PCR of the TCR CDR3. Using its own MiXCR run on the multiplex PCR reads, TCRdb lists one record per CDR3 protein. Here the sample spans 300,000 to 400,000 distinct CDR3 sequences, around 13% being singletons. V lost 6 bases to trimming and J lost 3 bases, with 10 bases between them. CDR1 is KGHDR, CDR2 SFDVKD, per germline. The CDR3 has 13 residues. Ten or more counts support this clonotype.

Sequencing was carried out using blood. This clonotype originated in a woman aged 55-69 years with Graves' hyperthyroidism. The chain joins TRBV24-1 to TRBJ2-5; tentative D call: TRBD2 (5 bases). DNA for the CDR3: TGTGCCACCAGTTCGACGGGGAAAGAGACCCAGTACTTC. Protein: CATSSTGKETQYF.